The rows below give T cell receptor beta chains drawn from one sample of a study of blood T cell repertoires in COVID-19. Sequencing was performed with immunoSEQ multiplex PCR; in TCRdb, only in-frame clones are kept and a portion is missing. Of about 130,000 clones in the sample, around 80% were seen once. The sequenced sample was peripheral blood. The receptor source for this set is a man aged 55 to 70 who had recovered from COVID-19. CDR3s include the opening cysteine and the closing phenylalanine or tryptophan. The D gene is left open where the match is weak. The listing skips clone size in some rows; elsewhere it reads once, few, many or a size class.

size: NA; D: NA; V: TRBV9; J: TRBJ2-1; CDR3: CASSPSLGSYNEQFF; DNA: TGTGCCAGCAGCCCTTCACTAGGGTCCTACAATGAGCAGTTCTTC
size: NA; D: NA; V: TRBV7-2; J: TRBJ1-6; CDR3: CASSFGGQDNSPLHF; DNA: TGTGCCAGCAGCTTCGGCGGACAAGATAATTCACCCCTCCACTTT
size: NA; D: TRBD1; V: TRBV18; J: TRBJ1-2; CDR3: CASSPRTGGNYGYTF; DNA: TGTGCCAGCTCACCACGGACAGGCGGCAACTATGGCTACACCTTC
size: NA; D: TRBD2; V: TRBV30; J: TRBJ2-3; CDR3: CAWSVGLAGTDTQYF; DNA: TGTGCCTGGAGTGTGGGGCTAGCGGGCACAGATACGCAGTATTTT
size: NA; D: NA; V: TRBV14; J: TRBJ1-1; CDR3: CASSQGRVTEAFF; DNA: TGTGCCAGCAGCCAAGGGAGGGTCACTGAAGCTTTCTTT
size: many; D: TRBD2; V: TRBV19; J: TRBJ2-7; CDR3: CASSTLAGVAKEQYF; DNA: TGTGCCAGTAGCACCCTAGCGGGCGTCGCGAAGGAGCAGTACTTC
size: NA; D: NA; V: TRBV6-2/TRBV6-3; J: TRBJ2-2; CDR3: CASSYESRANTGELFF; DNA: TGTGCCAGCAGTTACGAATCGAGGGCGAACACCGGGGAGCTGTTTTTT
size: NA; D: NA; V: TRBV5-4; J: TRBJ1-5; CDR3: CASSLGGLQQPQHF; DNA: TGTGCCAGCAGCTTGGGCGGACTTCAACAGCCCCAGCATTTT
size: once; D: NA; V: TRBV6-6; J: TRBJ1-1; CDR3: CASTLGGKDTEAFF; DNA: TGTGCCAGCACCTTGGGAGGGAAGGACACTGAAGCTTTCTTT
size: few; D: TRBD2; V: TRBV6-5; J: TRBJ2-5; CDR3: CASRPGLAVQKTQYF; DNA: TGTGCCAGCAGGCCGGGACTAGCGGTTCAGAAGACCCAGTACTTC
size: NA; D: TRBD2; V: TRBV11-2; J: TRBJ2-2; CDR3: CASSLRTPGLAASFGELFF; DNA: TGTGCCAGCAGCCTGAGAACCCCGGGACTAGCGGCATCTTTCGGGGAGCTGTTTTTT
size: NA; D: NA; V: TRBV19; J: TRBJ1-2; CDR3: CASSIPGNGYTF; DNA: TGTGCCAGTAGTATACCAGGGAATGGCTACACCTTC
size: NA; D: NA; V: TRBV29-1; J: TRBJ2-3; CDR3: CSVESQGRDTQYF; DNA: TGCAGCGTTGAATCCCAGGGAAGAGATACGCAGTATTTT
size: NA; D: NA; V: TRBV2; J: TRBJ1-5; CDR3: CASSFSLQGPNNQPQHF; DNA: TGTGCCAGCAGTTTTTCCCTACAGGGCCCCAACAATCAGCCCCAGCATTTT
size: NA; D: TRBD2; V: TRBV7-8; J: TRBJ2-7; CDR3: CASSLGTSGGTTSYREQYF; DNA: TGTGCCAGCAGCTTGGGGACTAGCGGGGGCACGACCTCATATAGGGAGCAGTACTTC
size: NA; D: NA; V: TRBV2; J: TRBJ1-1; CDR3: CASRPSIQAFF; DNA: TGTGCCAGCAGGCCTAGTATTCAAGCTTTCTTT
size: NA; D: NA; V: TRBV19; J: TRBJ1-6; CDR3: CASSIRGFTGNSPLHF; DNA: TGTGCCAGTAGTATCAGGGGTTTCACCGGGAATTCACCCCTCCACTTT
size: NA; D: NA; V: TRBV30; J: TRBJ1-4; CDR3: CAWSVAGNEKLFF; DNA: TGTGCCTGGAGTGTCGCAGGGAACGAAAAACTGTTTTTT
size: NA; D: NA; V: TRBV5-4; J: TRBJ2-1; CDR3: CASSFGLLSYNEQFF; DNA: TGTGCCAGCAGCTTCGGACTGCTCTCCTACAATGAGCAGTTCTTC
size: NA; D: TRBD2; V: TRBV7-6; J: TRBJ2-7; CDR3: CASSPGLAGGQYSYEQYF; DNA: TGTGCCAGCAGCCCCGGACTAGCGGGAGGCCAATATTCCTACGAGCAGTACTTC
size: NA; D: NA; V: TRBV3-1/TRBV3-2; J: TRBJ2-7; CDR3: CASSQDPQAYEQYF; DNA: TGTGCCAGCAGCCAAGATCCCCAGGCCTACGAGCAGTACTTC
size: NA; D: TRBD1; V: TRBV18; J: TRBJ1-4; CDR3: CASSLPGQGYEKLFF; DNA: TGTGCCAGCTCGCTTCCGGGACAGGGATATGAAAAACTGTTTTTT
size: NA; D: NA; V: TRBV27; J: TRBJ1-4; CDR3: CASRLLGNEKLFF; DNA: TGTGCCAGCAGGTTACTCGGGAATGAAAAACTGTTTTTT
size: NA; D: TRBD2; V: TRBV4-3; J: TRBJ2-1; CDR3: CASSQVGAGGYNEQFF; DNA: TGCGCCAGCAGCCAAGTAGGTGCGGGGGGATACAATGAGCAGTTCTTC
size: NA; D: NA; V: TRBV25-1; J: TRBJ1-1; CDR3: CASSYQGSAFF; DNA: TGTGCCAGCAGTTACCAGGGGTCGGCTTTCTTT
size: once; D: NA; V: TRBV7-9; J: TRBJ2-1; CDR3: CASSRGEYNEQFF; DNA: TGTGCCAGCAGCCGCGGGGAATACAATGAGCAGTTCTTC
size: NA; D: TRBD2; V: TRBV20-1; J: TRBJ2-7; CDR3: CSARASGVQYF; DNA: TGCAGTGCTAGAGCTAGCGGGGTGCAGTACTTC
size: NA; D: TRBD1; V: TRBV19; J: TRBJ2-7; CDR3: CASMPTGGYEQYF; DNA: TGTGCCAGTATGCCGACAGGGGGGTACGAGCAGTACTTC
size: NA; D: TRBD2; V: TRBV7-2; J: TRBJ2-3; CDR3: CASSPATASGATDTQYF; DNA: TGTGCCAGCAGCCCAGCTACGGCTAGCGGGGCCACAGATACGCAGTATTTT
size: NA; D: TRBD1; V: TRBV30; J: TRBJ2-5; CDR3: CAWSVTGTETQYF; DNA: TGTGCCTGGAGTGTGACAGGGACGGAGACCCAGTACTTC
size: once; D: NA; V: TRBV2; J: TRBJ2-3; CDR3: CASSEDTGTQYF; DNA: TGTGCCAGCAGTGAAGACACAGGAACGCAGTATTTT
size: NA; D: TRBD2; V: TRBV10-2; J: TRBJ2-3; CDR3: CASSEQLAGTDTQYF; DNA: TGCGCCAGCAGTGAGCAGCTAGCGGGAACAGATACGCAGTATTTT
size: NA; D: NA; V: TRBV19; J: TRBJ2-4; CDR3: CASRVTPLAKNIQYF; DNA: TGTGCCAGTAGGGTGACACCGCTAGCCAAAAACATTCAGTACTTC
size: NA; D: NA; V: TRBV27; J: TRBJ1-5; CDR3: CASSLVGGLSNQPQHF; DNA: TGTGCCAGCAGCCTGGTGGGGGGACTTAGCAATCAGCCCCAGCATTTT
size: NA; D: NA; V: TRBV30; J: TRBJ2-2; CDR3: CAWKLQGGDAGELFF; DNA: TGTGCCTGGAAATTACAGGGCGGCGACGCCGGGGAGCTGTTTTTT
size: NA; D: NA; V: TRBV9; J: TRBJ1-4; CDR3: CASSVGNRANEKLFF; DNA: TGTGCCAGCAGCGTAGGGAACAGGGCTAATGAAAAACTGTTTTTT
size: NA; D: TRBD1; V: TRBV12-5; J: TRBJ2-7; CDR3: CASGLGQGATVEQYF; DNA: TGTGCTAGTGGTTTGGGACAGGGGGCCACGGTCGAGCAGTACTTC